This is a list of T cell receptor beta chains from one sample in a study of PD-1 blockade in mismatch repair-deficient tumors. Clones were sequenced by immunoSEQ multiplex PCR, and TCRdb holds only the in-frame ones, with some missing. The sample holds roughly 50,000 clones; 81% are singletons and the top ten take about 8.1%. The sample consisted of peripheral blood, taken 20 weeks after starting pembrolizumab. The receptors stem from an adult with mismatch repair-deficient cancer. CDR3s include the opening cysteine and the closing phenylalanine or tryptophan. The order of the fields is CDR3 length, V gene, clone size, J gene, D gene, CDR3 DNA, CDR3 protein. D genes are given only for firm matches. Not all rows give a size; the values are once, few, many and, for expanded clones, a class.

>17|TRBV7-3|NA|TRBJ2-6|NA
TGTGCCAGCAGCTCTAACAGGGTTACCTCTGGGGCCAACGTCCTGACTTTC
CASSSNRVTSGANVLTF
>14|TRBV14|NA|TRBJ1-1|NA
TGTGCCAGCAGCCTAGGGATAATAACGGGTGAAGCTTTCTTT
CASSLGIITGEAFF
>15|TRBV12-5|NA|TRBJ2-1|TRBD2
TGTGCTAGTGGTTTCTCGGGACTAGCGGACAATGAGCAGTTCTTC
CASGFSGLADNEQFF
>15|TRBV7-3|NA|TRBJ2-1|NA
TGTGCCAGCAGCTCCGGGACGGTCACCTACAATGAGCAGTTCTTC
CASSSGTVTYNEQFF
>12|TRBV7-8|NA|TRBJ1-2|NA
TGTGCCAGCAGCTTAGCTGTCGGCGGCTACACCTTC
CASSLAVGGYTF
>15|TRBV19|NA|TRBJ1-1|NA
TGTGCCAGTAGTATAGATCGGGGGGATCTCACTGAAGCTTTCTTT
CASSIDRGDLTEAFF
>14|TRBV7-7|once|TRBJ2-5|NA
TGTGCTAGCAGCTTAGGAAACAGCCAAGAGACCCAGTACTTC
CASSLGNSQETQYF
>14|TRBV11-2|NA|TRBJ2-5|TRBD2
TGTGCCAGCAGCCTAGGACTAGCGGGAGAGACCCAGTACTTC
CASSLGLAGETQYF
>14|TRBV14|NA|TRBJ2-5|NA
TGTGCCAGCAGCCCTCTAGGAGCCGGCGAGACCCAGTACTTC
CASSPLGAGETQYF
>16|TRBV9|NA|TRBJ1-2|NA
TGTGCCAGCAGCGTAGAGGGGTCCCCTTCTAACTATGGCTACACCTTC
CASSVEGSPSNYGYTF
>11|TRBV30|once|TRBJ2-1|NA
TGTGCCTGGAGGCGATACAATGAGCAGTTCTTC
CAWRRYNEQFF
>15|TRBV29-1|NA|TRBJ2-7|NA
TGCAGCGTTCGGCGCGGGATCGATCCCTCCTACGAGCAGTACTTC
CSVRRGIDPSYEQYF
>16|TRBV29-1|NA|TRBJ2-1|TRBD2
TGCAGCGTTAATAACCAGCGGGAGGGCCGAGGGAATGAGCAGTTCTTC
CSVNNQREGRGNEQFF
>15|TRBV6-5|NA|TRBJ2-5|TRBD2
TGTGCCAGCAGACCTCTCCTCGCGGGAGGGGAGACCCAGTACTTC
CASRPLLAGGETQYF
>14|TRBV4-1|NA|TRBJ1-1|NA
TGCGCCAGCAGCCAAGGCAGGAGGGACACTGAAGCTTTCTTT
CASSQGRRDTEAFF
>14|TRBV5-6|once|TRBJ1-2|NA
TGTGCCAGCAGCGGCGGACCGACGAACTATGGCTACACCTTC
CASSGGPTNYGYTF
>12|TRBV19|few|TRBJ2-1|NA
TGTGCCAGTAGTATACAGGGCTATGAGCAGTTCTTC
CASSIQGYEQFF
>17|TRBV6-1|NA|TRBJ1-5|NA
TGTGCCAGCAGTGCCCCCCTTTGGGGCAATAGCAATCAGCCCCAGCATTTT
CASSAPLWGNSNQPQHF
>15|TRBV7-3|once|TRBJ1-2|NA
TGTGCCAGCAGCCCTGGGAACAGGGAAATAACTGGCTACACCTTC
CASSPGNREITGYTF
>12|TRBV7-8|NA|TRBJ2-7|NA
TGTGCCAGCAGCTTGCTCCCCTACGAGCAGTACTTC
CASSLLPYEQYF
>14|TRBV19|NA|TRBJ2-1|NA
TGTGCCAGTAGTATTCAGGGTTGGTACAATGAGCAGTTCTTC
CASSIQGWYNEQFF
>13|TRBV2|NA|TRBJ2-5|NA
TGTGCCAGCAGGATAGCGGAACAAGAGACCCAGTACTTC
CASRIAEQETQYF
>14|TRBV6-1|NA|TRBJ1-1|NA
TGTGCCAGCAGATTACAGGGCGCGAACACTGAAGCTTTCTTT
CASRLQGANTEAFF
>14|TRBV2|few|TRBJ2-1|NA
TGTGCCAGCAGTGAGAACATTTCCTACAATGAGCAGTTCTTC
CASSENISYNEQFF
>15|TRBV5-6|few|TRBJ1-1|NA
TGTGCCAGCAGCTTGAGACAGCTCATGAACACTGAAGCTTTCTTT
CASSLRQLMNTEAFF
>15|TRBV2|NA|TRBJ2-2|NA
TGTGCCAGCAGTGAAAATAGCAGGAACACCGGGGAGCTGTTTTTT
CASSENSRNTGELFF
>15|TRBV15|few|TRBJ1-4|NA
TGTGCCACCAGCAGAGATCGGACAACTAATGAAAAACTGTTTTTT
CATSRDRTTNEKLFF
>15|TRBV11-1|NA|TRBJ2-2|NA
TGTGCCAGCAGCCCCTGGGGGGCTAACACCGGGGAGCTGTTTTTT
CASSPWGANTGELFF
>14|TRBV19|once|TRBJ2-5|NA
TGTGCCAGTAGTATAGCGGTCGTACAAGAGACCCAGTACTTC
CASSIAVVQETQYF
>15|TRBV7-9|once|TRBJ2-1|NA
TGTGCCAGCAGCTTAGGGACTTCGGACTCCAATGAGCAGTTCTTC
CASSLGTSDSNEQFF
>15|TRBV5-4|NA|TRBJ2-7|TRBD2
TGTGCCAGCGTAAACGGGGCTAGCGGGATGGGCGAGCAGTACTTC
CASVNGASGMGEQYF
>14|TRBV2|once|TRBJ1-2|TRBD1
TGTGCCAGCACATGGGACAGTACGCCGGGGGGCTACACCTTC
CASTWDSTPGGYTF
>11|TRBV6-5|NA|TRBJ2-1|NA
TGTGCCAGCAGTCCCCAAAATCCTAAGTTCTTC
CASSPQNPKFF
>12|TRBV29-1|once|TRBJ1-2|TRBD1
TGCAGCGTCCGGGACAGGGGGTACGGCTACACCTTC
CSVRDRGYGYTF
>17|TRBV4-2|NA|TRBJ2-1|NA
TGTGCCAGCAGCCAAGGGCAGGTGCCAAGCTCCTACAATGAGCAGTTCTTC
CASSQGQVPSSYNEQFF
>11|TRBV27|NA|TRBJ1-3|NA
TGTGCCAGCCTCTCGGGAAACACCATATATTTT
CASLSGNTIYF
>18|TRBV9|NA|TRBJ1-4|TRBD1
TGTGCCAGCAGCGGCCGGGACAGGGGGTTAGCAACTAATGAAAAACTGTTTTTT
CASSGRDRGLATNEKLFF
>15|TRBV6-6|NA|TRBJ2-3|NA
TGTGCCAGCAGTTACTTGGGTGGGTCTACAGATACGCAGTATTTT
CASSYLGGSTDTQYF
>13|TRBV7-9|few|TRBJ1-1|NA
TGTGCCAGCAGCTTGGGCGGCGCCACTGAAGCTTTCTTT
CASSLGGATEAFF
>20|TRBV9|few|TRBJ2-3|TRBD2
TGTGCCAGCAGCTCTACCATGGGTAGCGGGATGAATTACAACACAGATACGCAGTATTTT
CASSSTMGSGMNYNTDTQYF
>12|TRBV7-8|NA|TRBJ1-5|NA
TGTGCCAGCAGCTTCCCGGGGCAGCCCCAGCATTTT
CASSFPGQPQHF
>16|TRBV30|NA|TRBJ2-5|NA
TGTGCCTGGAGTGACAAGGCAGGTGGATCCCAAGAGACCCAGTACTTC
CAWSDKAGGSQETQYF